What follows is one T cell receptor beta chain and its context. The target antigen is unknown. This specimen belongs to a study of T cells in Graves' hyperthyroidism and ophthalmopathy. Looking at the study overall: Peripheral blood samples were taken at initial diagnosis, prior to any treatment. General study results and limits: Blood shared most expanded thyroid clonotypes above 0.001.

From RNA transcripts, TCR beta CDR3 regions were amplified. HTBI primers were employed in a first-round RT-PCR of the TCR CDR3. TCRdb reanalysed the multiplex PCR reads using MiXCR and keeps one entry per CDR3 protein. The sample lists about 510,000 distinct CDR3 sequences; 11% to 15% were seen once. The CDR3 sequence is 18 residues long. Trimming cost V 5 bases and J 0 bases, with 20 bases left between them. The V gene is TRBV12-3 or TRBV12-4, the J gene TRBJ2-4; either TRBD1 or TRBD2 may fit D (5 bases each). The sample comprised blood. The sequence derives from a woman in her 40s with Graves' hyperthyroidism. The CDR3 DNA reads TGTGCCAGCAGTGGGACGGGCCCAAACTCTCTAGCCAAAAACATTCAGTACTTC. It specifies CASSGTGPNSLAKNIQYF.